Listed here are 20 T cell receptor beta chains from one sample, sequenced in a study of T cell responses to AZD1222 COVID-19 vaccine. The assay was immunoSEQ multiplex PCR, and TCRdb's table has in-frame clones only and misses some. This repertoire shows about 150,000 clones, approximately 94% found once; its top ten account for around 1.3%. The sample in question was peripheral blood, obtained on day 0 of AZD1222 vaccination. These receptors all stem from an adult in good health.

V is TRBV5-4 and J is TRBJ1-6; the D gene is possibly TRBD1 (5 bases). Germline V gene sequence: CDR1 SGHNT, CDR2 YYREEE (reference sequence). There are 16 residues in the CDR3. V was trimmed by 2 bases and J by 2 bases, leaving 11 bases between them. CDR3 sequence (DNA): TGTGCCAGCAGCTTACCTGGGGGAGCCTATAATTCACCCCTCCACTTT. Protein sequence: CASSLPGGAYNSPLHF.

The chain joins TRBV5-8 to TRBJ1-4, with a weak D call TRBD1 (5 bases). V was trimmed by 0 bases and J by 0 bases, leaving 12 bases between them. Germline loops: CDR1 SGHTS, CDR2 YDEGEE. This CDR3 has 17 amino acids. The CDR3 here is CASSLGGGSTTNEKLFF. The DNA for the CDR3 is TGTGCCAGCAGCTTGGGTGGGGGAAGTACAACTAATGAAAAACTGTTTTTT.

CDR3 bases: TGTGCCAGCAGCTCAGGGATCGGTCGAGAGAACTATGGCTACACCTTC. It translates to CASSSGIGRENYGYTF. This chain connects TRBV5-4 to TRBJ1-2; a possible D gene is TRBD1 (5 bases). Trimming took 3 bases from V and 2 from J, leaving 17 bases between them. Germline CDR1 SGHNT, CDR2 YYREEE (reference sequence). This CDR3 has 16 residues.

This chain links TRBV6-2 or TRBV6-3 with TRBJ1-1; D call uncertain. Germline-derived CDR1 and CDR2 are MNHEY and SVGEGT. The V end lost 4 bases, the J end lost 5 bases, and 5 bases lay between the germline ends. The CDR3 sequence is 11 residues long. CDR3 residues: CASSFLTEAFF. Here the CDR3 DNA reads TGTGCCAGCAGTTTTCTAACTGAAGCTTTCTTT.

J is TRBJ2-5 and V is TRBV11-2; tentative D call: TRBD1 (5 bases). V gave up 0 bases and J gave up 2 bases, with 10 bases separating them. Germline CDR1 SGHAT, CDR2 FQNNGV. The CDR3 covers 15 residues. DNA for the CDR3: TGTGCCAGCAGCTTAGATCAGGGCCGGCAAGAGACCCAGTACTTC. It specifies CASSLDQGRQETQYF.

This chain connects TRBV6-2 or TRBV6-3 to TRBJ2-1; D is undetermined. The CDR3 spans 11 residues. V was shortened by 2 bases and J by 7 bases, with 3 bases between the two germline ends. Germline assignment: CDR1 MNHEY and CDR2 SVGEGT. Here the CDR3 DNA reads TGTGCCAGCAGTTACCTGAATGAGCAGTTCTTC. Translated: CASSYLNEQFF.

The V gene is TRBV2, the J gene TRBJ1-1, with no clear D. With 1 base removed from V and 8 bases from J, the gap between germline ends came to 11 bases. CDR3 length: 13 residues. CDR1 and CDR2 (germline): SNHLY, FYNNEI. The DNA of the CDR3 is TGTGCCAGCAGTGAAGAGGTCCTCCTAGAAGCTTTCTTT. Amino acid sequence: CASSEEVLLEAFF.

This chain connects TRBV3-1 (or the pseudogene TRBV3-2) to TRBJ2-1; no clear D gene. The CDR3 contains 13 residues. The germline V gene encodes CDR1 LGHDT and CDR2 YNNKEL (reference sequence). The V gene lost 1 base and the J gene lost 10 bases, with 11 bases spanning the gap. The CDR3 region is CASSQVAAREQFF. Here the CDR3 DNA reads TGTGCCAGCAGCCAAGTTGCAGCTCGGGAGCAGTTCTTC.

The chain has TRBV28 and TRBJ1-1, with D tentatively TRBD1 (6 bases). CDR3 length: 13 residues. Germline-derived CDR1 and CDR2 are MDHEN and SYDVKM. V gave up 5 bases and J gave up 7 bases, with 14 bases separating them. The CDR3 nucleotides are TGTGCCAGCAGTCACAGGACAGTAAGTGAAGCTTTCTTT. Translating it yields CASSHRTVSEAFF.

The chain uses TRBV28 and TRBJ2-7, with 12 bases lining up with TRBD2. Germline CDR1 and CDR2: MDHEN and SYDVKM. Trimming removed 6 bases from V and 7 bases from J; junction bases left unmatched: 7. This CDR3 contains 14 residues. This CDR3 is CASRLTSGGEEQYV. CDR3 nucleotides: TGTGCCAGCAGGTTGACTAGCGGGGGCGAAGAGCAGTACGTC.

The V gene is TRBV6-2 or TRBV6-3, the J gene TRBJ2-7; D unresolved. The CDR3 has 13 amino acids. The germline V gene encodes CDR1 MNHEY and CDR2 SVGEGT. Between the trimmed V and J ends, which lost 6 bases and 2 bases, there was a span of 11 bases. CDR3 loop: CASSLWPTYEQYV. CDR3 sequence (DNA): TGTGCCAGCAGCCTATGGCCGACCTACGAGCAGTACGTC.

The J gene is TRBJ1-2, the V gene TRBV18; D is undetermined. Trimming stripped 0 bases from V and 0 bases from J, with 8 bases between. Germline V gene data show CDR1 as KGHSH and CDR2 as LQKENI. The CDR3 is made up of 15 amino acids. The CDR3 DNA follows: TGTGCCAGCTCACCACCGTTGACCGCTAACTATGGCTACACCTTC. Residues: CASSPPLTANYGYTF.

This clone was detected once. The rearrangement uses TRBV6-1 and TRBJ1-3, with no clear D. Deletions cut 1 base from V and 4 bases from J, with 11 bases between. Germline V CDR1 and CDR2: MNHNS, SASEGT. The CDR3 is made up of 15 amino acids. As DNA, the CDR3 is TGTGCCAGCAGTGAAGAGACGTCGGGGGGAAACACCATATATTTT. This codes for CASSEETSGGNTIYF.

The gene calls are TRBV28 and TRBJ2-2; TRBD1 aligns across 7 bases. The CDR3 loop spans 13 amino acids. Germline CDR1 reads MDHEN; CDR2 reads SYDVKM. With V trimmed by 6 bases and J by 4 bases, 2 bases remained unmatched. The CDR3 DNA reads as TGTGCCAGCAGCTACAGGGGCACCGGGGAGCTGTTTTTT. Translating it yields CASSYRGTGELFF. The full variable domain, with the rest looked up from reference TRBV28 and TRBJ2-2, is DVKVTQSSRYLVKRTGEKVFLECVQDMDHENMFWYRQDPGLGLRLIYFSYDVKMKEKGDIPEGYSVSREKKERFSLILESASTNQTSMYLCASSYRGTGELFFGEGSRLTVL.

The V call is TRBV6-5, the J call TRBJ1-5, with D tentatively TRBD1 (6 bases). The V end was cut by 7 bases, the J end by 5 bases, with 15 bases between. Germline V lookup: CDR1 MNHEY, CDR2 SVGAGI. This CDR3 is 14 amino acids long. The CDR3 reads CASNNGQNHQPQHF. CDR3 nucleotides: TGTGCCAGCAACAACGGACAGAACCATCAGCCCCAGCATTTT.

The chain links TRBV18 to TRBJ2-7; TRBD2 agrees at 9 bases. Germline CDR1 KGHSH, CDR2 LQKENI. This CDR3 region has 15 residues. The J segment lost 9 bases and the V segment lost 3 bases, leaving 12 bases of the junction unmatched. For the CDR3, the DNA is TGTGCCAGCTCACCGGACATAGCGGGAGCTTCGGGGCAGTACGTC. As protein: CASSPDIAGASGQYV.

The rearrangement uses TRBV27 and TRBJ2-7, with D possibly TRBD1 on 5 matching bases. Trimming shortened V by 5 bases and J by 4 bases, and 12 bases separated the two germline ends. The CDR3 is 13 residues long. Germline loops: CDR1 MNHEY, CDR2 SMNVEV (reference sequence). The CDR3: CASSPRQFYEQYV. CDR3 nucleotide sequence: TGTGCCAGCAGTCCCCGACAGTTTTACGAGCAGTACGTC.

The rearrangement joins TRBV7-2 to TRBJ2-5; D is unclear. CDR1 is SGHTA and CDR2 is FQGNSA in the germline V gene. This CDR3 spans 13 amino acids. V lost 2 bases and J lost 2, with 6 bases in between. The CDR3 is CASSLLKQETQYF. CDR3 sequence (DNA): TGTGCCAGCAGCTTACTAAAGCAAGAGACCCAGTACTTC.

This chain uses TRBV5-4 with TRBJ2-2; D remains ambiguous. This CDR3 region has 12 residues. V lost 4 bases and J lost 4, with 5 bases in between. CDR1 is SGHNT, CDR2 YYREEE, per germline (reference sequence). The CDR3 loop is CASSLLTGELFF. The CDR3, as DNA: TGTGCCAGCAGCCTGCTCACCGGGGAGCTGTTTTTT.

J is TRBJ2-1 and V is TRBV6-6, with D maybe TRBD2 (5 bases). Germline lookup yields CDR1 MNHNY and CDR2 SVGAGI (reference sequence). The CDR3 spans 16 residues. The V and J ends lost 0 bases and 2 bases respectively, with 11 bases between them. The CDR3 protein is CASSYSTLATYNEQFF. In DNA, the CDR3 is TGTGCCAGCAGTTACTCGACCCTAGCCACCTACAATGAGCAGTTCTTC.